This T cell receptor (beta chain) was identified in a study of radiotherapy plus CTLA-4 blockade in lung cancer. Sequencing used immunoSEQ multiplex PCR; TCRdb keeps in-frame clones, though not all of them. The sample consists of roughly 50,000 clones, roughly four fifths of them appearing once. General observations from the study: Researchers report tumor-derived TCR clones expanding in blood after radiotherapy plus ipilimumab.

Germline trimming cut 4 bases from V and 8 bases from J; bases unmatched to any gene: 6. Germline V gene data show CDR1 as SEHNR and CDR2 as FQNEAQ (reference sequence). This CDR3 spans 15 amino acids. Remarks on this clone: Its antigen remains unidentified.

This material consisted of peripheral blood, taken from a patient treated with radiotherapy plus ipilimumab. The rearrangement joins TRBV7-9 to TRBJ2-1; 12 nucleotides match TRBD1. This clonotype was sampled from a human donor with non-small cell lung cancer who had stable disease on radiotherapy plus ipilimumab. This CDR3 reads CASSSGQGAYHEQFF. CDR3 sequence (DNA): TGTGCCAGCAGCTCGGGACAGGGGGCGTACCATGAGCAGTTCTTC. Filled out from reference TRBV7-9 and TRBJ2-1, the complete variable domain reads DTGVSQNPRHKITKRGQNVTFRCDPISEHNRLYWYRQTLGQGPEFLTYFQNEAQLEKSRLLSDRFSAERPKGSFSTLEIQRTEQGDSAMYLCASSSGQGAYHEQFFGPGTRLTVL.